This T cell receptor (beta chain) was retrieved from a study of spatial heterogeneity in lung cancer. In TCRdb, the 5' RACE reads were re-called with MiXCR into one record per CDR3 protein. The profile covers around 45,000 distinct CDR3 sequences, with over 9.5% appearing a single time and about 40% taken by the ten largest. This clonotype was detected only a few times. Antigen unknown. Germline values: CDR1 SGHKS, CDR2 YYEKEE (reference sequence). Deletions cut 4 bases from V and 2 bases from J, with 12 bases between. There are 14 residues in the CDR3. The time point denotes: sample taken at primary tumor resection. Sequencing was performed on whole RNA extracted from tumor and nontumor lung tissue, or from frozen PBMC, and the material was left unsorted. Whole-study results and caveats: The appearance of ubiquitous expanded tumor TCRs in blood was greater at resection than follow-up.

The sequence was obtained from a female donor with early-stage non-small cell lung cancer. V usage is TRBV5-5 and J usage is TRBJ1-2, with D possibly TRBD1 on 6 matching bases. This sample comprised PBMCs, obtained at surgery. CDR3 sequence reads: CASSTQGANYGYTF. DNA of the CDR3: TGTGCCAGCAGCACACAGGGTGCCAACTATGGCTACACCTTC.